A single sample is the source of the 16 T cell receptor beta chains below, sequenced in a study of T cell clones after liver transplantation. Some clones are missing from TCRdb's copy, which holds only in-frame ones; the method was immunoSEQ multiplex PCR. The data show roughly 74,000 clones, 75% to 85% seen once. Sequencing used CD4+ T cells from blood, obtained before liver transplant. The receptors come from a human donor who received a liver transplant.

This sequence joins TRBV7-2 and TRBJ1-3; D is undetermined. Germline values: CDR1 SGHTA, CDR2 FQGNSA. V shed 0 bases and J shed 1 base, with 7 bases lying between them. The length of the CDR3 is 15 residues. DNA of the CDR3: TGTGCCAGCAGCTTAGCTAGCTGGTCTGGAAACACCATATATTTT. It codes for CASSLASWSGNTIYF. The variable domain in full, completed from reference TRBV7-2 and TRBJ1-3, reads GAGVSQSPSNKVTEKGKDVELRCDPISGHTALYWYRQSLGQGLEFLIYFQGNSAPDKSGLPSDRFSAERTGGSVSTLTIQRTQQEDSAVYLCASSLASWSGNTIYFGEGSWLTVV.

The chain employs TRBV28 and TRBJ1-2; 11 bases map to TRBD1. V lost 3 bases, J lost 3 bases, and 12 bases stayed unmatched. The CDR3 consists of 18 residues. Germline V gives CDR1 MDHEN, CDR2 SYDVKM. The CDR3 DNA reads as TGTGCCAGCAGTTTTGGGGGGACAGGGGGTGGGAATCACTATGGCTACACCTTC. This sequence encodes CASSFGGTGGGNHYGYTF.

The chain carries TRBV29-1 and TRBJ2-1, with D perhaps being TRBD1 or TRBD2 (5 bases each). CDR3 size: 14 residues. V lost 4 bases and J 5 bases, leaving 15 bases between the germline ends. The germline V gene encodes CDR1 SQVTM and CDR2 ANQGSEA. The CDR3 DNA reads TGCAGCGTTGGGTGGGGGAGATCCAACAATGAGCAGTTCTTC. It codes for CSVGWGRSNNEQFF.

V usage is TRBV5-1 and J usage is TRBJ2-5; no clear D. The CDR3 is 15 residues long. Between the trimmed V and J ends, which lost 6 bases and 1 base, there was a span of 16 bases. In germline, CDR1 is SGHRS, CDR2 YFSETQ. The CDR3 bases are TGCGCCAGCAACGCAAATGGACGGGCCCAAGAGACCCAGTACTTC. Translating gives CASNANGRAQETQYF.

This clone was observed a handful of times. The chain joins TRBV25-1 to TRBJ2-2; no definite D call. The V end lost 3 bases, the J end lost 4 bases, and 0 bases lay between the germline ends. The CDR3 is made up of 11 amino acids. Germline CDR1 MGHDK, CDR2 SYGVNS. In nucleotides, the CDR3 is TGTGCCAGCAGTGACACCGGGGAGCTGTTTTTT. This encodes CASSDTGELFF.

In DNA, the CDR3 is TGTGCCAGCAGTTTTACTGGGCCCAGGAGGACCCAGTACTTC. Translated: CASSFTGPRRTQYF. This chain uses TRBV28 with TRBJ2-5, with no clear D. This CDR3 is built from 14 residues. Germline CDR1 and CDR2: MDHEN and SYDVKM. Trimming left V 3 bases short and J 7 bases short, with 15 bases between. The full variable domain, with the rest looked up from reference TRBV28 and TRBJ2-5, is DVKVTQSSRYLVKRTGEKVFLECVQDMDHENMFWYRQDPGLGLRLIYFSYDVKMKEKGDIPEGYSVSREKKERFSLILESASTNQTSMYLCASSFTGPRRTQYFGPGTRLLVL.

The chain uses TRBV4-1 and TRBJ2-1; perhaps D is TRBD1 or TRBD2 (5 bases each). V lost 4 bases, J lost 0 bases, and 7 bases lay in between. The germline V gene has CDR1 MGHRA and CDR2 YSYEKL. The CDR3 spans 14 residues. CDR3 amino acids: CASSRDRSYNEQFF. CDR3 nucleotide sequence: TGCGCCAGCAGCCGGGACCGCTCCTACAATGAGCAGTTCTTC.

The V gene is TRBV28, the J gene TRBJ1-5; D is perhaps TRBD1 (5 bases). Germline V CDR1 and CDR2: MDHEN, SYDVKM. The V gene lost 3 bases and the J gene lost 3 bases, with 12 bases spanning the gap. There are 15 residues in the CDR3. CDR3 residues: CASSLAGSFNQPQHF. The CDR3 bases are TGTGCCAGCAGTTTGGCAGGGAGTTTCAATCAGCCCCAGCATTTT.

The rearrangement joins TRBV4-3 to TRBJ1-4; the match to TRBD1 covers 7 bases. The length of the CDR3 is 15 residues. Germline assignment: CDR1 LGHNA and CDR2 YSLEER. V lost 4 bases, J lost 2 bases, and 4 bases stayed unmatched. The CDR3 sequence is CASSRLGQTNEKLFF. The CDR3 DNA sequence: TGCGCCAGCAGCCGTCTGGGACAGACTAATGAAAAACTGTTTTTT.

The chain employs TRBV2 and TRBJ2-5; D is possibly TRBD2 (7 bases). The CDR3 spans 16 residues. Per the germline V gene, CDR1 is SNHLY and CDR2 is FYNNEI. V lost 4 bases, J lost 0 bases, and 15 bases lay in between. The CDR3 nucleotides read TGTGCCAGCAGTGGAGGGGGAGGGGGGTACCAAGAGACCCAGTACTTC. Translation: CASSGGGGGYQETQYF.

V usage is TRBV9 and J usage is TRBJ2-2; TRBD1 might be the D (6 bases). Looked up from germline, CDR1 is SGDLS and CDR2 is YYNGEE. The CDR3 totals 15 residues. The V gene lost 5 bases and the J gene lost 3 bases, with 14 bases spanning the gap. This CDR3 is CASSHMTGDTGELFF. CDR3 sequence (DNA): TGTGCCAGCAGTCATATGACAGGTGACACCGGGGAGCTGTTTTTT.

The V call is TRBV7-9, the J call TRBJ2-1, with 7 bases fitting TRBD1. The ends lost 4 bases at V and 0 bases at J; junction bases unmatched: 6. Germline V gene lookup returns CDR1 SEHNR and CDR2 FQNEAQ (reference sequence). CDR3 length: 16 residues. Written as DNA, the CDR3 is TGTGCCAGCAGCTCCATACAGGGGAGCTCCTACAATGAGCAGTTCTTC. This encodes CASSSIQGSSYNEQFF.

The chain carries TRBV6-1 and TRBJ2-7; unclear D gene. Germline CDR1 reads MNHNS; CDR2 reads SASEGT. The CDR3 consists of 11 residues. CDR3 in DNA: TGTGTCAGTGCGCTCTCCTACGAGCAGTACTTC. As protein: CVSALSYEQYF.

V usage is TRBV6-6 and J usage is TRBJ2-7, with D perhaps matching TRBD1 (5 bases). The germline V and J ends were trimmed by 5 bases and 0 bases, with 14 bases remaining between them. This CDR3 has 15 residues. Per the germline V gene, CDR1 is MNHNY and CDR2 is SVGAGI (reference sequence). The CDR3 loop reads CASSPTAQSSYEQYF. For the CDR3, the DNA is TGTGCCAGCAGTCCGACAGCCCAGAGCTCCTACGAGCAGTACTTC.

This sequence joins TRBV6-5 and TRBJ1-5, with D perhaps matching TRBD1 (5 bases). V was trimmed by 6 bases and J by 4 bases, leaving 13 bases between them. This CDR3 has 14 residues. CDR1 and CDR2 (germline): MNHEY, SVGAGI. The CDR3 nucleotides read TGTGCCAGCAGAAAGGACCGGGGGAATCAGCCCCAGCATTTT. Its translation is CASRKDRGNQPQHF.

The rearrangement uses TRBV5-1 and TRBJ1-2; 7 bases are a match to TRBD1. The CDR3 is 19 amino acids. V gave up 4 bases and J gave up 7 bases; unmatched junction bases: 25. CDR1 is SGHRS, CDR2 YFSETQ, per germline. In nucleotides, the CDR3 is TGCGCCAGCAGCCAGGTCGTTCGGGACAGCCGCCTTTCCGGAGGTGGCTACACCTTC. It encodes CASSQVVRDSRLSGGGYTF.